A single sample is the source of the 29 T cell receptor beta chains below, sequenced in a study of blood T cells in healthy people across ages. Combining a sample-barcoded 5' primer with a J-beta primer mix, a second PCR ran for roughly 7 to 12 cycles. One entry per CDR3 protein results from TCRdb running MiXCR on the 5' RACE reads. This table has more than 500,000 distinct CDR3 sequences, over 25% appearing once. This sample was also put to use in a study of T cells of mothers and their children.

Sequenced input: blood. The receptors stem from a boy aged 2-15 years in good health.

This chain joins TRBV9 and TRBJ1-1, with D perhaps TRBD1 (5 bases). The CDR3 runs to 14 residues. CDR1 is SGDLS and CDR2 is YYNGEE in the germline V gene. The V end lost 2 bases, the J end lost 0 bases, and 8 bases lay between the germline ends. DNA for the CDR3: TGTGCCAGCAGCGTCGGACACTTGAACACTGAAGCTTTCTTT. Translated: CASSVGHLNTEAFF.

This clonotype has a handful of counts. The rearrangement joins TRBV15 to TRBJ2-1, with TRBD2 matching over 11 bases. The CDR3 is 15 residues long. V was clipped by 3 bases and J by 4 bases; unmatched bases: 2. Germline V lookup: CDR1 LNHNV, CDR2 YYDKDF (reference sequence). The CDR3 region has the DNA TGTGCCACCAGCAGGGCTAGCGGGGGGTACAATGAGCAGTTCTTC. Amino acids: CATSRASGGYNEQFF.

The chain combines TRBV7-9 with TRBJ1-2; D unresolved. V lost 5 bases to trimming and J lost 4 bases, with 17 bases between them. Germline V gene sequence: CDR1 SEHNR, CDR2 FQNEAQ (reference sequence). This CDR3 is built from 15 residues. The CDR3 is CASSTTEKVTYGYTF. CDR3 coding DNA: TGTGCCAGCAGCACGACCGAGAAAGTAACCTATGGCTACACCTTC.

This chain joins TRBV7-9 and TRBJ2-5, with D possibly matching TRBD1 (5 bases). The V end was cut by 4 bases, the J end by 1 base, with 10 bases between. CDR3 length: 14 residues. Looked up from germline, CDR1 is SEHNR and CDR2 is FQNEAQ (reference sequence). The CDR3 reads CASSSLDIQETQYF. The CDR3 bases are TGTGCCAGCAGCTCGTTGGACATCCAAGAGACCCAGTACTTC.

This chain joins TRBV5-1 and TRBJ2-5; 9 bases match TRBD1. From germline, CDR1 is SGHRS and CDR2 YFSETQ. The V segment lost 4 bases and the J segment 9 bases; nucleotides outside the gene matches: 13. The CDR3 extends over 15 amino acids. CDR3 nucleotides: TGCGCCAGCAGCGACCTGACAGGGGGTAGGGAGGCCCAGTACTTC. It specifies CASSDLTGGREAQYF.

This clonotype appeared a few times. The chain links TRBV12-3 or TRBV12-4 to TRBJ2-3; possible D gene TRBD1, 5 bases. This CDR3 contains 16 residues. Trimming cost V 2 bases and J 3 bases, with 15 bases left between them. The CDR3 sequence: CASSLRSGKGTDTQYF. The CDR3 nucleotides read TGTGCCAGCAGTTTACGTTCAGGGAAAGGGACAGATACGCAGTATTTT.

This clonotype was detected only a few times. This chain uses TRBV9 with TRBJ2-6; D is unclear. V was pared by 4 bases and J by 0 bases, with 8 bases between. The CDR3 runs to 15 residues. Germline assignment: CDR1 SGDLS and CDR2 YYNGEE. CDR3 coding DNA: TGTGCCAGCAGCCCCCCACGCTCTGGGGCCAACGTCCTGACTTTC. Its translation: CASSPPRSGANVLTF.

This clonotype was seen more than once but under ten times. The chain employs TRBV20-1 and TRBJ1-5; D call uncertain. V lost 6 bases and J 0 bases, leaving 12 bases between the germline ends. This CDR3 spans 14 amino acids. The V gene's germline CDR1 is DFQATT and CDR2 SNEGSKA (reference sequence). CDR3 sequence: CSASSGNSNQPQHF. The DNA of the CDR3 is TGCAGTGCGAGCAGTGGGAATAGCAATCAGCCCCAGCATTTT.

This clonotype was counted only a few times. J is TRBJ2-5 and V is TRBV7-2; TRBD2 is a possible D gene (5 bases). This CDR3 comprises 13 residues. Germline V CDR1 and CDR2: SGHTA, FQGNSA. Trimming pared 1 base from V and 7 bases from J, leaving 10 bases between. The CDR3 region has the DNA TGTGCCAGCAGCTTAGGAGGGTGGTGGACCCAGTACTTC. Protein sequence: CASSLGGWWTQYF.

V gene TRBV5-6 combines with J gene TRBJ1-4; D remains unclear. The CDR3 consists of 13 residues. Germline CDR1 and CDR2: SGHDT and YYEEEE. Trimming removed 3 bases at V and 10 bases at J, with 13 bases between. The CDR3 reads CASSSADWGKLFF. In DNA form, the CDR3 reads TGTGCCAGCAGCTCCGCCGACTGGGGAAAACTGTTTTTT.

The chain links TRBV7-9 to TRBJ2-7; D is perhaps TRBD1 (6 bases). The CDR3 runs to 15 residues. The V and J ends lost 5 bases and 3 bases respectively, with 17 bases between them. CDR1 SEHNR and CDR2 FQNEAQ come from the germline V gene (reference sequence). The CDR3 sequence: CASSNALGAYYEQYF. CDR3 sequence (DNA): TGTGCCAGCAGCAATGCCCTGGGGGCTTACTACGAGCAGTACTTC.

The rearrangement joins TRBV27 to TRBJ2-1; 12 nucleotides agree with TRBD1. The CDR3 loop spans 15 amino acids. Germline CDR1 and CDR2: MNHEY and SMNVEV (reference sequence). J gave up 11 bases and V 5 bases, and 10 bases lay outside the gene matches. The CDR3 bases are TGTGCCAGCAGTAACCGGGACAGGGGGCGAAATAAGCAGTTCTTC. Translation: CASSNRDRGRNKQFF.

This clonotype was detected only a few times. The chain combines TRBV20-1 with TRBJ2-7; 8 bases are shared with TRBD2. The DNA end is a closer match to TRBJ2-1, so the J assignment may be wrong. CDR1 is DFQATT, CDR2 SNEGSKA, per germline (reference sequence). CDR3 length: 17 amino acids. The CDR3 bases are TGCAGTGCTAGAGAGGGCAAGAATAGCGGGGCGGTCAATGAGCAGTTCTTC. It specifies CSAREGKNSGAVNEQFF.

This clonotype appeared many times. DNA of the CDR3: TGTGCCAGCAGGTTGAACACTGAAGCTTTCTTT. It yields the protein CASRLNTEAFF. The V call is TRBV28, the J call TRBJ1-1; D ambiguous. V shed 6 bases and J shed 0 bases, with 2 bases lying between them. The CDR3 consists of 11 residues. CDR1 and CDR2 (germline): MDHEN, SYDVKM.

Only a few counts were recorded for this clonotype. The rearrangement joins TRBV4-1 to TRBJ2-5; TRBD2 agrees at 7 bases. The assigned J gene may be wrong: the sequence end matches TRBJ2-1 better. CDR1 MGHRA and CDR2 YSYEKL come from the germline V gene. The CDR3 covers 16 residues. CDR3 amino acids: CASSQDGGSYYNEQFF. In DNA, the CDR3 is TGCGCCAGCAGCCAAGACGGGGGGTCTTACTACAATGAGCAGTTCTTC.

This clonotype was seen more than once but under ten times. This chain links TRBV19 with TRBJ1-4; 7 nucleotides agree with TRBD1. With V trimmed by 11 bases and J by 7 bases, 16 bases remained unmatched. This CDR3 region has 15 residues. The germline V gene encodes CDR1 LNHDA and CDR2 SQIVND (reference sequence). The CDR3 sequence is CASTQGGLGGEKLFF. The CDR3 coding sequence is TGTGCCTCTACTCAGGGGGGACTGGGAGGTGAAAAACTGTTTTTT.

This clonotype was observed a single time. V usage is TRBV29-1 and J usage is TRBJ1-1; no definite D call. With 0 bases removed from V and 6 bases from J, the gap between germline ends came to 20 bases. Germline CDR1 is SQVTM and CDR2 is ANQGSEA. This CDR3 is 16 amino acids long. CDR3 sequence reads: CSVEDRAAGSLAEAFF. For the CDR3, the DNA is TGCAGCGTTGAAGATCGGGCTGCGGGGTCGCTCGCTGAAGCTTTCTTT.

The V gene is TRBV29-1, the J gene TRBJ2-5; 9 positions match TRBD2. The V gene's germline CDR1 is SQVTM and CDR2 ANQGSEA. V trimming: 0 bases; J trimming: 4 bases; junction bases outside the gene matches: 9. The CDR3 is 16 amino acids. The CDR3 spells CSVEDLTAGGGETQYF. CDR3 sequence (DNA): TGCAGCGTTGAAGATCTGACGGCGGGAGGGGGAGAGACCCAGTACTTC.

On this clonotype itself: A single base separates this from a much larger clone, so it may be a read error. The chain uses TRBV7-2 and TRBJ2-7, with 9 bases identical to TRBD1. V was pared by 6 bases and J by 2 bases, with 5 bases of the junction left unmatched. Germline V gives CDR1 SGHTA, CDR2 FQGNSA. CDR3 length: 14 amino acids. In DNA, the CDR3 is TGTGCCAGCAGACCGGGACAGGGCACCTACGAGCAGTACTTC. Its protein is CASRPGQGTYEQYF. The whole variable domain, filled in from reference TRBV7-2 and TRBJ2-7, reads GAGVSQSPSNKVTEKGKDVELRCDPISGHTALYWYRQSLGQGLEFLIYFQGNSAPDKSGLPSDRFSAERTGGSVSTLTIQRTQQEDSAVYLCASRPGQGTYEQYFGPGTRLTVT.

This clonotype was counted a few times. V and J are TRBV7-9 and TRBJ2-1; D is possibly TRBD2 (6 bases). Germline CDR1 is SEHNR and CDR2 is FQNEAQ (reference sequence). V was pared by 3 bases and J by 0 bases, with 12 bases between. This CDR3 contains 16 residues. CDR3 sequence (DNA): TGTGCCAGCAGCTTCGGACTTAGCGGCTCCTACAATGAGCAGTTCTTC. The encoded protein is CASSFGLSGSYNEQFF. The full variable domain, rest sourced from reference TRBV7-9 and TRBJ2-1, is DTGVSQNPRHKITKRGQNVTFRCDPISEHNRLYWYRQTLGQGPEFLTYFQNEAQLEKSRLLSDRFSAERPKGSFSTLEIQRTEQGDSAMYLCASSFGLSGSYNEQFFGPGTRLTVL.

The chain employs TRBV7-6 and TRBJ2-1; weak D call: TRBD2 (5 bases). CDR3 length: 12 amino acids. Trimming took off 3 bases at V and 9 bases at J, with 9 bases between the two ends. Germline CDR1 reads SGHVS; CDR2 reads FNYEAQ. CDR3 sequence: CASSFRRGEQFF. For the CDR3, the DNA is TGTGCCAGCAGCTTTCGCCGGGGTGAGCAGTTCTTC.

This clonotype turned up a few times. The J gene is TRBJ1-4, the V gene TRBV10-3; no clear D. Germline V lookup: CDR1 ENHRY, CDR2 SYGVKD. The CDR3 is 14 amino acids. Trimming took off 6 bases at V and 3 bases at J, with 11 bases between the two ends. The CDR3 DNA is TGTGCCATCAGCGAGGGTGAGGCTAATGAAAAACTGTTTTTT. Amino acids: CAISEGEANEKLFF.

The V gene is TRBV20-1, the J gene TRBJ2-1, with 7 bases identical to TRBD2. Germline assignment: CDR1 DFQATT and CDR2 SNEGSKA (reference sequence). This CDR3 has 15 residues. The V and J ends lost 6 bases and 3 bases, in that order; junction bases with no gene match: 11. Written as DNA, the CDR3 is TGCAGTGCAAACCTCCCGCGGGGGTTCTACAATGAGCAGTTCTTC. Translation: CSANLPRGFYNEQFF.

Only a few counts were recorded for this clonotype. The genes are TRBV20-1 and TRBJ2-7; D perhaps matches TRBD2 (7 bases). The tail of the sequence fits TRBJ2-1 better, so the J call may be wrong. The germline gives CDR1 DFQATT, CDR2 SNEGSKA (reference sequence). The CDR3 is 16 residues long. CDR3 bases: TGCAGTGCTAGAGCGGGGGGCGGGGCGCCCCTCAATGAGCAGTTCTTC. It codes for CSARAGGGAPLNEQFF.

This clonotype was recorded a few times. CDR3 DNA: TGTGCCAGCAGCAACCTCAACCCCACAGATACGCAGTATTTT. Translation gives CASSNLNPTDTQYF. This chain joins TRBV21-1 and TRBJ2-3. TRBV21-1 is flagged as a pseudogene. CDR3 length equals 14 residues.

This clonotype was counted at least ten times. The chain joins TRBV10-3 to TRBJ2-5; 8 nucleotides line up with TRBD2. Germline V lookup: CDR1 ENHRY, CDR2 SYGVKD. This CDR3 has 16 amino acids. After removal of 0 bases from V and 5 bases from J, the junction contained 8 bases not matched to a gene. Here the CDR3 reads CAISESILAGRETQYF. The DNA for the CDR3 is TGTGCCATCAGTGAGTCGATTTTAGCGGGGCGGGAGACCCAGTACTTC.

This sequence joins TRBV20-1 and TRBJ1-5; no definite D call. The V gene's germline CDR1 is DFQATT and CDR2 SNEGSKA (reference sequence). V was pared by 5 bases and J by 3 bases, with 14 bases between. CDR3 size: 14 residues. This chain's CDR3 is CSAGVGGSNQPQHF. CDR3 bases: TGCAGTGCTGGTGTCGGCGGATCCAATCAGCCCCAGCATTTT.

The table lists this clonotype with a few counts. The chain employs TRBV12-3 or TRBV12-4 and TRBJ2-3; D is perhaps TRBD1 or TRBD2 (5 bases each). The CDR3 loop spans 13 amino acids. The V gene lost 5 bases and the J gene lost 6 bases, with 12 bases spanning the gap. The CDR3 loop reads CASSPGPSDTQYF. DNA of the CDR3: TGTGCCAGCAGTCCGGGACCTTCGGATACGCAGTATTTT.

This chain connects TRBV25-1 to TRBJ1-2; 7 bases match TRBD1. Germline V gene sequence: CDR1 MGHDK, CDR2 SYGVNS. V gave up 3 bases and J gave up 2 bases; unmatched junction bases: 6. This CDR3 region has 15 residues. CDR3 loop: CASSESGQPNYGYTF. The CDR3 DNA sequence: TGTGCCAGCAGTGAGTCGGGACAGCCCAACTATGGCTACACCTTC.